The 28 T cell receptor beta chains reported below all come from one sample, sequenced in a study of low-dose radiotherapy and immunotherapy resistance in tumors. Gene-specific TRAV and TRBV primers were used for first-strand cDNA, covering alpha and beta chains. With a V-primer adapter and a constant-region primer, TCRs were amplified for 20 to 25 PCR cycles. TCRdb itself ran the reads through MiXCR, one entry per CDR3 protein. The profile shows 64,000 or so distinct CDR3 sequences, 26% of them singletons. This sample's time point: before trial treatment. This specimen was PBMCs, taken before treatment. The receptor source for this set is a male donor with rectosigmoid adenocarcinoma.

This clonotype was recorded many times. The J gene is TRBJ1-5, the V gene TRBV6-2 or TRBV6-3, with D unclear. Germline loops: CDR1 MNHEY, CDR2 SVGEGT. V lost 0 bases, J lost 1 base, and 16 bases lay in between. There are 18 residues in the CDR3. The DNA of the CDR3 is TGTGCCAGCAGTTACTCGAGCTTCAGAGGGTCAAGCAATCAGCCCCAGCATTTT. Protein sequence: CASSYSSFRGSSNQPQHF.

This clonotype was seen more than once but under ten times. This likely traces to a read error, being one base from a far larger clone. The rearrangement uses TRBV28 and TRBJ2-7; TRBD2 is a possible D gene (5 bases). The V gene's germline CDR1 is MDHEN and CDR2 SYDVKM. V shed 6 bases and J shed 7 bases, with 13 bases lying between them. The CDR3 contains 12 residues. CDR3: CASSPGNNEQYF. The DNA for the CDR3 is TGTGCCAGCAGCCCGGGGAACAATGAGCAGTACTTC.

This clonotype was detected many times. The CDR3 sequence: CASGPTEGEQYF. The CDR3 nucleotides read TGTGCCAGCGGTCCGACCGAGGGCGAGCAGTACTTC. The chain carries TRBV6-5 and TRBJ2-7; maybe TRBD2 (5 bases). V was cut by 8 bases and J by 6 bases, with 14 bases left in between. Germline CDR1 and CDR2: MNHEY and SVGAGI. The CDR3 runs 12 residues.

The chain uses TRBV12-3 or TRBV12-4 and TRBJ1-5; tentative D call: TRBD1 (5 bases). This CDR3 is built from 13 residues. Trimming left V 6 bases short and J 6 bases short, with 12 bases between. The CDR3 DNA reads TGTGCCAGCAGCCCAGTAACAGGTCAGCCCCAGCATTTT. This encodes CASSPVTGQPQHF.

The CDR3 coding sequence is TGTGCCAGCTCACCCTATAACATGGCGGCGACCCAGCATTTT. It encodes CASSPYNMAATQHF. The genes are TRBV18 and TRBJ1-5; D ambiguous. The V gene's germline CDR1 is KGHSH and CDR2 LQKENI. The CDR3 is 14 amino acids. V was shortened by 3 bases and J by 11 bases, with 17 bases between the two germline ends.

This clonotype showed up just a few times. The V and J genes are TRBV18 and TRBJ1-3, with D hard to call. Trimming took off 2 bases at V and 0 bases at J, with 11 bases between the two ends. Per germline, CDR1 KGHSH and CDR2 LQKENI. The CDR3 length is 16 residues. CDR3 DNA: TGTGCCAGCTCACCAGCCCCCGGATTCTCTGGAAACACCATATATTTT. It translates to CASSPAPGFSGNTIYF. Supplemented by reference TRBV18 and TRBJ1-3, the full variable domain reads NAGVMQNPRHLVRRRGQEARLRCSPMKGHSHVYWYRQLPEEGLKFMVYLQKENIIDESGMPKERFSAEFPKEGPSILRIQQVVRGDSAAYFCASSPAPGFSGNTIYFGEGSWLTVV.

Remarks on this clonotype: A much larger clone lies one base from this, so it may be a read error. This chain uses TRBV15 with TRBJ1-1; D is perhaps TRBD1 (6 bases). Germline lookup yields CDR1 LNHNV and CDR2 YYDKDF (reference sequence). The CDR3 is 14 residues long. CDR3 sequence: CATSRNRENTVAFF. CDR3 in DNA: TGTGCCACCAGCAGAAACAGGGAGAACACTGTAGCTTTCTTT.

This clonotype was found many times. The chain links TRBV19 to TRBJ2-3; TRBD2 matches at 10 bases. The CDR3 has 15 residues. Germline trimming cut 4 bases from V and 7 bases from J; bases unmatched to any gene: 8. CDR1 LNHDA and CDR2 SQIVND come from the germline V gene (reference sequence). The CDR3 DNA is TGTGCCAGTAGTAAAGCGGGAGGGGCCCGAAATACGCAGTATTTT. Translating gives CASSKAGGARNTQYF.

This clonotype occurred many times. The chain's CDR3 is CASSFDGSSYEQYF. Written as DNA, the CDR3 is TGTGCCAGCAGTTTCGACGGGAGCTCCTACGAGCAGTACTTC. This chain joins TRBV12-3 or TRBV12-4 and TRBJ2-7; TRBD2 might be the D (6 bases). The CDR3 runs 14 residues. Trimming took off 3 bases at V and 0 bases at J, with 9 bases between the two ends.

This clonotype has a count of ten or more. This chain joins TRBV28 and TRBJ1-2; D is possibly TRBD1 (5 bases). Germline-derived CDR1 and CDR2 are MDHEN and SYDVKM. Trimming pared 7 bases from V and 4 bases from J, leaving 19 bases between. The CDR3 covers 15 residues. Here the CDR3 DNA reads TGTGCCAGCAAACCCAACCTTGGGGCTGCCTATGGCTACACCTTC. Translated, it gives CASKPNLGAAYGYTF.

V is TRBV6-6 and J is TRBJ1-3; TRBD1 aligns across 7 bases. V shed 6 bases, J shed 3 bases, and the junction held 8 bases outside the gene matches. Germline CDR1 MNHNY, CDR2 SVGAGI (reference sequence). CDR3 length equals 15 residues. CDR3 residues: CASSGIGGFGNTIYF. Here the CDR3 DNA reads TGTGCCAGCAGCGGGATAGGGGGCTTTGGAAACACCATATATTTT.

This clonotype has ten or more counts. This chain connects TRBV30 to TRBJ2-2; D unclear. Deletions cut 2 bases from V and 5 bases from J, with 9 bases between. Per germline, CDR1 GTSNPN and CDR2 SVGIG (reference sequence). The CDR3 length is 13 residues. In DNA form, the CDR3 reads TGTGCCTGGAGTCTGGGTGGGACCGGGGAGCTGTTTTTT. Translated, it gives CAWSLGGTGELFF.

The table lists this clonotype with a count of one. A far larger clone is only one base removed, so a read error is likely. V is TRBV9 and J is TRBJ2-1; 8 nucleotides line up with TRBD2. With 7 bases clipped from V and 5 bases from J, the junction kept 20 bases outside the gene matches. Germline-derived CDR1 and CDR2 are SGDLS and YYNGEE. CDR3 length equals 18 residues. Here the CDR3 reads CASCQEGVVAGKNNEQFF. The CDR3 DNA reads as TGTGCCAGCTGCCAAGAGGGGGTCGTAGCGGGAAAAAACAATGAGCAGTTCTTC. The complete variable domain, with remaining parts taken from reference TRBV9 and TRBJ2-1, reads DSGVTQTPKHLITATGQRVTLRCSPRSGDLSVYWYQQSLDQGLQFLIQYYNGEERAKGNILERFSAQQFPDLHSELNLSSLELGDSALYFCASCQEGVVAGKNNEQFFGPGTRLTVL.

This clonotype was seen at least ten times. The chain is built from TRBV5-4 and TRBJ2-1; D is possibly TRBD2 (6 bases). The length of the CDR3 is 14 residues. Trimming left V 0 bases short and J 7 bases short, with 11 bases between. Germline values: CDR1 SGHNT, CDR2 YYREEE (reference sequence). CDR3 DNA: TGTGCCAGCAGCTTGGCCCCGACTAGAAATGAGCAGTTCTTC. As protein: CASSLAPTRNEQFF.

Many counts were recorded for this clonotype. The CDR3 loop reads CAWTPSRDRTGELFF. In nucleotides, the CDR3 is TGTGCCTGGACCCCGTCCCGGGACAGGACCGGGGAGCTGTTTTTT. The chain is built from TRBV30 and TRBJ2-2; 8 bases are shared with TRBD1. The CDR3 runs to 15 residues. Losses at the gene ends were 4 bases for V and 5 bases for J; bases not matched to a gene: 9. Germline V gene sequence: CDR1 GTSNPN, CDR2 SVGIG (reference sequence).

This clonotype was observed many times. The V call is TRBV12-3 or TRBV12-4, the J call TRBJ2-7; possibly TRBD1 for D (6 bases). V was pared by 3 bases and J by 0 bases, with 12 bases between. The CDR3 is 15 amino acids. The CDR3 sequence: CASSFERGSSYEQYF. CDR3 coding DNA: TGTGCCAGCAGTTTCGAAAGGGGGAGCTCCTACGAGCAGTACTTC.

This clonotype has ten or more counts. J is TRBJ1-1 and V is TRBV5-4; 8 bases line up with TRBD1. This CDR3 region has 15 residues. J lost 6 bases, V lost 5 bases, and 12 bases had no gene match. Germline-derived CDR1 and CDR2 are SGHNT and YYREEE (reference sequence). Here the CDR3 reads CASSLDRAIMSEAFF. The CDR3 DNA reads as TGTGCCAGCAGTCTGGACAGGGCCATTATGTCTGAAGCTTTCTTT. Full variable domain (rest looked up from reference TRBV5-4 and TRBJ1-1): ETGVTQSPTHLIKTRGQQVTLRCSSQSGHNTVSWYQQALGQGPQFIFQYYREEENGRGNFPPRFSGLQFPNYSSELNVNALELDDSALYLCASSLDRAIMSEAFFGQGTRLTVV.

Of note for this clonotype: This clone may be a read error of a much larger clone one base away. This chain joins TRBV5-4 and TRBJ1-2; D is ambiguous. Germline lookup yields CDR1 SGHNT and CDR2 YYREEE (reference sequence). The CDR3 consists of 13 residues. Trimming cost V 4 bases and J 4 bases, with 11 bases left between them. The CDR3 nucleotides are TGTGCCAGCAGCCTGGACGCCAGCTATGGCTACACCTTC. It is translated as CASSLDASYGYTF.

This clonotype has ten or more counts. This chain joins TRBV12-3 or TRBV12-4 and TRBJ2-6; D may be TRBD1 or TRBD2 (5 bases each). V dropped 6 bases and J dropped 0 bases, with 18 bases sitting between them. The CDR3 has 18 residues. The CDR3 region is CASSLPGPSSSGANVLTF. CDR3 coding DNA: TGTGCCAGCAGCCTACCGGGACCTTCGAGCTCTGGGGCCAACGTCCTGACTTTC.

This clonotype was seen many times. This chain links TRBV4-3 with TRBJ1-1; no firm D call. V was shortened by 4 bases and J by 0 bases, with 12 bases between the two germline ends. The germline CDR1 and CDR2 sequences are LGHNA and YSLEER. This CDR3 has 15 residues. The CDR3 is CASSLTTVMNTEAFF. CDR3 nucleotide sequence: TGCGCCAGCAGCCTGACAACTGTGATGAACACTGAAGCTTTCTTT.

Worth noting for this clonotype: A far larger clone is just one base off, so this is likely a read error. This rearrangement joins TRBV1 to TRBJ1-2. TRBV1 is a pseudogene locus. This CDR3 has 15 amino acids. The CDR3 DNA is TGCGCCAGCAGCACTAGCGCGAGGGAAACCTATGGCTACACCTTC. Residues: CASSTSARETYGYTF.

This clonotype was counted many times. The chain couples TRBV6-5 to TRBJ1-2; D might be TRBD1 (6 bases). The length of the CDR3 is 15 residues. Germline V gene lookup returns CDR1 MNHEY and CDR2 SVGAGI. V lost 6 bases and J 4 bases, leaving 18 bases between the germline ends. CDR3 bases: TGTGCCAGCAGGAAACAGGGACGGGCTTTCTATGGCTACACCTTC. It is translated as CASRKQGRAFYGYTF.

This clonotype was counted many times. The chain recombines TRBV18 with TRBJ2-7, with 16 bases fitting TRBD2. The CDR3 is 17 amino acids. The J segment lost 5 bases and the V segment lost 6 bases, leaving 10 bases of the junction unmatched. Germline V CDR1 and CDR2: KGHSH, LQKENI. The CDR3 reads CASSLGLAGGPRNEQYF. In DNA, the CDR3 is TGTGCCAGCTCTTTGGGACTAGCGGGAGGGCCGAGAAACGAGCAGTACTTC.

In its sample, this clonotype was seen many times. The chain joins TRBV6-5 to TRBJ2-6, with TRBD1 as a possible D gene (5 bases). From germline, CDR1 is MNHEY and CDR2 SVGAGI. V was trimmed by 2 bases and J by 2 bases, leaving 10 bases between them. The CDR3 runs 16 residues. CDR3 loop: CASSYEAGTGANVLTF. The DNA for the CDR3 is TGTGCCAGCAGTTACGAGGCAGGGACTGGGGCCAACGTCCTGACTTTC.

This clonotype was picked up many times. This chain uses TRBV7-8 with TRBJ2-3; the match to TRBD2 covers 8 bases. Losses at the gene ends were 6 bases for V and 2 bases for J; bases not matched to a gene: 10. The germline V gene encodes CDR1 SGHVS and CDR2 FQNEAQ. This CDR3 has 16 amino acids. The CDR3 region has the DNA TGTGCCAGCAGGGGACTAGTGGGGTATGACACAGATACGCAGTATTTT. This sequence encodes CASRGLVGYDTDTQYF.

The sample holds a few counts of this clonotype. A much larger clone differs from this one at a single base, so this may be a read error. The chain employs TRBV7-2 and TRBJ2-7; TRBD1 agrees at 7 bases. Germline CDR1 is SGHTA and CDR2 is FQGNSA. This CDR3 is built from 14 residues. The CDR3 DNA reads TGTGCCAGCGGCTTAGAGGCAGGGGGCTACGAGCAGTACTTC. Translation gives CASGLEAGGYEQYF.

This clonotype was recorded only once. The chain couples TRBV29-1 to TRBJ1-2, with D possibly being TRBD1 (6 bases). This CDR3 is built from 13 residues. Germline lookup yields CDR1 SQVTM and CDR2 ANQGSEA. The CDR3 loop is CSARDPGHHGYTF. The CDR3 nucleotides read TGCAGTGCTAGAGATCCGGGACACCATGGCTACACCTTC.

This rearrangement joins TRBV20-1 to TRBJ2-5; 9 bases match TRBD2. J gave up 5 bases and V 0 bases, and 7 bases lay outside the gene matches. Germline assignment: CDR1 DFQATT and CDR2 SNEGSKA (reference sequence). The CDR3 is 15 amino acids. CDR3 coding DNA: TGCAGTGCTAGAGATTGGGAAGGACTAGCGGAGACCCAGTACTTC. This gives the protein CSARDWEGLAETQYF.